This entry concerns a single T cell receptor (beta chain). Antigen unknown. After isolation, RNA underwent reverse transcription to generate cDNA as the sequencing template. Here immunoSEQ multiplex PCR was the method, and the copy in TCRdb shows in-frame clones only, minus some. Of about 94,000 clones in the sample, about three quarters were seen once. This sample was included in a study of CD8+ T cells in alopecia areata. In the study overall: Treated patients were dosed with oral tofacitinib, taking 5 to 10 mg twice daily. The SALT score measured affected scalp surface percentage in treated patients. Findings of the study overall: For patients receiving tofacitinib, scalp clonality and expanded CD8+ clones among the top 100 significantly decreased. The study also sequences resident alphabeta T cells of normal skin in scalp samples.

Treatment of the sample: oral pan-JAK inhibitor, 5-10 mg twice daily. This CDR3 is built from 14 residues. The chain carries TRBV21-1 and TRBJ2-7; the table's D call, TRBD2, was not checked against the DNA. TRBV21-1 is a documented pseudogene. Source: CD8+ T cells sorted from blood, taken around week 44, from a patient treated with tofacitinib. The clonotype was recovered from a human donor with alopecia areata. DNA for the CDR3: TGTGCCAGCAGCAAGACGGGGGGGCCCCACGAGCAGTACTTC. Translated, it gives CASSKTGGPHEQYF.